A selection of T cell receptor beta chains follows, all from one sample in a study of identical twins. TCRdb re-derived calls from the 5' RACE reads in MiXCR, one entry per CDR3 protein. The sample lists about 100,000 distinct CDR3 sequences; 5.9% were seen once. The specimen was memory T cells sorted from blood. These receptor sequences come from a woman between 45 and 60 years old in good health. Each CDR3 is given with its conserved first and last residue. Each record gives: D gene, V gene, J gene, clone size, CDR3 DNA, CDR3 protein. D genes are given only for firm matches. A clone size is listed for some rows: how often the clone was seen (once, few, many), or a class if it is expanded.

D gene: TRBD2; V gene: TRBV25-1; J gene: TRBJ2-5; clone size: many; CDR3 DNA: TGTGCCACCGGGGGGACTAGCCAAGAGACCCAGTACTTC; CDR3 protein: CATGGTSQETQYF
D gene: NA; V gene: TRBV11-2; J gene: TRBJ1-5; clone size: NA; CDR3 DNA: TGTGCCAGCAGCTTTCAGAGGGATCAGCCCCAGCATTTT; CDR3 protein: CASSFQRDQPQHF
D gene: TRBD2; V gene: TRBV4-2; J gene: TRBJ2-1; clone size: many; CDR3 DNA: TGTGCCAGCAGCCAGGCTCCGGGACTAGCGGGGGACAATGAGCAGTTCTTC; CDR3 protein: CASSQAPGLAGDNEQFF
D gene: NA; V gene: TRBV7-2; J gene: TRBJ2-7; clone size: NA; CDR3 DNA: TGTGCCAGCAGCTTAAACCTGGGGAGTACCTACGAGCAGTACTTC; CDR3 protein: CASSLNLGSTYEQYF
D gene: NA; V gene: TRBV29-1; J gene: TRBJ1-1; clone size: many; CDR3 DNA: TGCAGCGTTGAACCGGGTTACACTGAAGCTTTCTTT; CDR3 protein: CSVEPGYTEAFF
D gene: TRBD1; V gene: TRBV2; J gene: TRBJ2-5; clone size: NA; CDR3 DNA: TGTGCCAGCAGTGAAGATGGGTCAGGGGGCGTGAGGGAGACCCAGTACTTC; CDR3 protein: CASSEDGSGGVRETQYF
D gene: NA; V gene: TRBV6-5; J gene: TRBJ1-5; clone size: few; CDR3 DNA: TGTGCCAGCAGGCCTAGATATAGCAATCAGCCCCAGCATTTT; CDR3 protein: CASRPRYSNQPQHF
D gene: TRBD1; V gene: TRBV24-1; J gene: TRBJ2-7; clone size: few; CDR3 DNA: TGTGCCACCAGGGGACAGGACTCCTACGAGCAGTACTTC; CDR3 protein: CATRGQDSYEQYF
D gene: TRBD1; V gene: TRBV7-9; J gene: TRBJ2-1; clone size: many; CDR3 DNA: TGTGCCAGCAGCTTAAGCGCAGGGGGCTTTTCTGAGCAGTTCTTC; CDR3 protein: CASSLSAGGFSEQFF
D gene: TRBD2; V gene: TRBV5-1; J gene: TRBJ2-4; clone size: NA; CDR3 DNA: TGCGCCAGCTCCCCGGGAAGCGGGAGTGACATTCAGTACTTC; CDR3 protein: CASSPGSGSDIQYF
D gene: NA; V gene: TRBV19; J gene: TRBJ1-1; clone size: NA; CDR3 DNA: TGTGCCAGTATCCCAGGGTTGAACACTGAAGCTTTCTTT; CDR3 protein: CASIPGLNTEAFF